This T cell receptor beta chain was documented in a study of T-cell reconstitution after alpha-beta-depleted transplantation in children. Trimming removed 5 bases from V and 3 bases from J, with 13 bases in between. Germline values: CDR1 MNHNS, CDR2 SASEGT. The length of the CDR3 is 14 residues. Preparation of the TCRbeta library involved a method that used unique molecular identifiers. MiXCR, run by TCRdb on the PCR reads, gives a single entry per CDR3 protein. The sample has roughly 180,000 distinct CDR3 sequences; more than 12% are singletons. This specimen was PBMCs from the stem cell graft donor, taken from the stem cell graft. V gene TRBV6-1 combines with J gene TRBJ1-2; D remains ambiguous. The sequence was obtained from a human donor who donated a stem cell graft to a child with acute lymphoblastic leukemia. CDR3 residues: CASSPWRGYYGYTF. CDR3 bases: TGTGCCAGCAGTCCCTGGCGAGGATACTATGGCTACACCTTC.